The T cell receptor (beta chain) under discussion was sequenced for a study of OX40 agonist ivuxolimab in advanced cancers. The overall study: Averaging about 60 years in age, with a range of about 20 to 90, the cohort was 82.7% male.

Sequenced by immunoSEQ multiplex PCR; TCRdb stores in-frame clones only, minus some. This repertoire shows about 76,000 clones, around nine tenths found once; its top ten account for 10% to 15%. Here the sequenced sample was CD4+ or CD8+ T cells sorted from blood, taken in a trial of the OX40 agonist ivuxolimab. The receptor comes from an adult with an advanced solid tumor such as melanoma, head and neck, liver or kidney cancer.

CDR3 amino acids: CASNPGGASEAFF. The CDR3 DNA sequence: TGTGCCAGTAACCCAGGGGGGGCTTCTGAAGCTTTCTTT. The chain employs TRBV19 and TRBJ1-1; TRBD1 matches 7 bases. J gave up 6 bases and V 7 bases, and 8 bases lay outside the gene matches. The length of the CDR3 is 13 residues. Germline CDR1 is LNHDA and CDR2 is SQIVND (reference sequence). Filled out from reference TRBV19 and TRBJ1-1, the complete variable domain reads DGGITQSPKYLFRKEGQNVTLSCEQNLNHDAMYWYRQDPGQGLRLIYYSQIVNDFQKGDIAEGYSVSREKKESFPLTVTSAQKNPTAFYLCASNPGGASEAFFGQGTRLTVV.